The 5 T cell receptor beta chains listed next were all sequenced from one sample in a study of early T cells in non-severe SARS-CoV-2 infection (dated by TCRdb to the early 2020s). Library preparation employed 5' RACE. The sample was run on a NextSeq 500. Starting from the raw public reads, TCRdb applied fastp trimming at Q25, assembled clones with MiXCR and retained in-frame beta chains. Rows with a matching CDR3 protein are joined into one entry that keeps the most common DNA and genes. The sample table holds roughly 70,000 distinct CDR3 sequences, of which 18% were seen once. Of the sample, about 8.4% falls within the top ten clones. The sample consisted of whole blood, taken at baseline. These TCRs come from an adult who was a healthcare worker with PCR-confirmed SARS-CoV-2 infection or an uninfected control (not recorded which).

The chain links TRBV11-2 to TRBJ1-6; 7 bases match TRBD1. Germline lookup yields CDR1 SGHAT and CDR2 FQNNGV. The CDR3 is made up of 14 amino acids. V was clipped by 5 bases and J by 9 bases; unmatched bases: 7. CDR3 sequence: CASSPRQGISPLHF. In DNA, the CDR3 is TGTGCCAGCAGCCCCCGACAGGGAATTTCACCCCTCCACTTT.

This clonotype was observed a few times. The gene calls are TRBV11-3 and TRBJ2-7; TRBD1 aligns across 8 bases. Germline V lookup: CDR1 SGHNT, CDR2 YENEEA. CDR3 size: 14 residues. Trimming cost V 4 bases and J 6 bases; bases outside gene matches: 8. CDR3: CASSWGGQGGEQYF. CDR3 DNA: TGTGCCAGCAGCTGGGGCGGACAGGGCGGCGAGCAGTACTTC.

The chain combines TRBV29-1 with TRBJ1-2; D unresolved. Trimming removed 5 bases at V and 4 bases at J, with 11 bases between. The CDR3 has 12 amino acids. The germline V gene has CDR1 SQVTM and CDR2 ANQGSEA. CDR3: CSVRSSIYGYTF. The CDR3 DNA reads TGCAGCGTTCGATCCTCAATCTATGGCTACACCTTC.

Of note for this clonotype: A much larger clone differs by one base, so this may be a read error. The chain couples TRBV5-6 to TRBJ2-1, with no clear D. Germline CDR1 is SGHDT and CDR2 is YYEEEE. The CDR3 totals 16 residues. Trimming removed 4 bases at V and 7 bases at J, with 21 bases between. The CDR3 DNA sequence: TGTGCCAGCAGCCTGTCAGGACGCACTTGCGCTAATGAGCAGTTCTTC. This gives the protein CASSLSGRTCANEQFF.

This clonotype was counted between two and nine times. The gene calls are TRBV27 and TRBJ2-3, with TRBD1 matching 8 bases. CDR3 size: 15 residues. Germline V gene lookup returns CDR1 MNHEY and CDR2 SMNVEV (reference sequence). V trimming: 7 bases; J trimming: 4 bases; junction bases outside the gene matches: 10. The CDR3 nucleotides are TGTGCCAGCACCGACAGGGGCCTCTCGGCAGATACGCAGTATTTT. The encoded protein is CASTDRGLSADTQYF.